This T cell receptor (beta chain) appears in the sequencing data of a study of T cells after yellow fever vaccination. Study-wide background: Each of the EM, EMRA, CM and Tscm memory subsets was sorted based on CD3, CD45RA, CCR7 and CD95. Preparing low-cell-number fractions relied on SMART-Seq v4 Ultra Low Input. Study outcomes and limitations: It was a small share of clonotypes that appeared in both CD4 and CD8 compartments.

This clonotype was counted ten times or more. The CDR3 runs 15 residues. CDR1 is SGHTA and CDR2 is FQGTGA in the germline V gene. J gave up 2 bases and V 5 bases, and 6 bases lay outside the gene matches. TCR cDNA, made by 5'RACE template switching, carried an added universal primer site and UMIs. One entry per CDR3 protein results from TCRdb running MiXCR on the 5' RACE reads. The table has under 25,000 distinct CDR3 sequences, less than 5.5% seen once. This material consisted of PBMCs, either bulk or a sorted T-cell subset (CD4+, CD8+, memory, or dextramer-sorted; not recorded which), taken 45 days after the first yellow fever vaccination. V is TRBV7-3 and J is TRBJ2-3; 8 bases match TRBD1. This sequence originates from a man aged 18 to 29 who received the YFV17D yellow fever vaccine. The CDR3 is CASSRQGRNTDTQYF. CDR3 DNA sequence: TGTGCCAGCAGCCGACAGGGGCGAAACACAGATACGCAGTATTTT.